The 19 T cell receptor beta chains given below trace back to one sample, sequenced in a study of T cell responses to AZD1222 COVID-19 vaccine (dated by TCRdb to about 2021). The meaning of the sample's time point label: about 28 days (+/-7) after the second vaccine dose. The method was the immunoSEQ multiplex PCR assay. TCRdb obtained this table from immuneACCESS and retained in-frame rearrangements with V and J assigned. These tables miss some clones; where compared with another copy, unresolved V genes account for less than half of the shortfall, and the remainder is unexplained. The sample contains 130,000 to 150,000 clones, approximately 89% of them found a single time. The biggest ten clones account for around 1.7% of the sample. The sample in question was peripheral blood, obtained 28 days after the second AZD1222 dose. These receptors were taken from an adult who received the AZD1222 COVID-19 vaccine.

The chain links TRBV29-1 to TRBJ2-3; D is undetermined. This CDR3 has 12 amino acids. Trimming cost V 5 bases and J 2 bases, with 8 bases left between them. Germline V gene lookup returns CDR1 SQVTM and CDR2 ANQGSEA. In DNA form, the CDR3 reads TGCAGCGTTTCCTACTCCACAGATACGCAGTATTTT. This sequence encodes CSVSYSTDTQYF.

This chain links TRBV7-3 with TRBJ2-1; 10 bases align to TRBD2. Per germline, CDR1 SGHTA and CDR2 FQGTGA. The trim removed 1 base at V and 4 bases at J, leaving 4 bases unmatched. The CDR3 covers 16 residues. The CDR3 DNA sequence: TGTGCCAGCAGCTTAATTGGGACTAGCGAGTACAATGAGCAGTTCTTC. It yields the protein CASSLIGTSEYNEQFF.

The rearrangement uses TRBV5-4 and TRBJ2-1; 10 positions match TRBD2. CDR1 and CDR2 from the germline V gene are SGHNT and YYREEE (reference sequence). V was clipped by 1 base and J by 3 bases; unmatched bases: 4. The CDR3 runs to 16 residues. The CDR3 loop is CASSLPGLANYNEQFF. In nucleotides, the CDR3 is TGTGCCAGCAGCTTGCCGGGACTAGCGAACTACAATGAGCAGTTCTTC.

The chain uses TRBV27 and TRBJ1-1, with D possibly being TRBD1 (5 bases). In germline, CDR1 is MNHEY, CDR2 SMNVEV (reference sequence). V was cut by 5 bases and J by 4 bases, with 11 bases left in between. This CDR3 region has 13 residues. CDR3 amino acids: CASSSRALTEAFF. In nucleotides, the CDR3 is TGTGCCAGCAGTAGCAGGGCGCTCACTGAAGCTTTCTTT.

This clone was observed once. This chain uses TRBV6-5 with TRBJ1-6, with 7 bases matching TRBD1. The CDR3 is 15 residues long. With 7 bases clipped from V and 2 bases from J, the junction kept 5 bases outside the gene matches. In germline, CDR1 is MNHEY, CDR2 SVGAGI. The CDR3 DNA reads as TGTGCCAGCATTCTCGACAGGGCCTATAATTCACCCCTCCACTTT. Protein product: CASILDRAYNSPLHF.

This clone was observed a handful of times. The chain links TRBV9 to TRBJ2-5; a possible D gene is TRBD1 (6 bases). The CDR3 is 14 amino acids. Deletions cut 4 bases from V and 4 bases from J, with 14 bases between. Germline assignment: CDR1 SGDLS and CDR2 YYNGEE. CDR3 bases: TGTGCCAGCAGCCCTTCAGGGGCAAGAGAGACCCAGTACTTC. As protein: CASSPSGARETQYF.

The genes are TRBV4-1 and TRBJ1-1; no firm D call. The length of the CDR3 is 18 residues. Germline V gene lookup returns CDR1 MGHRA and CDR2 YSYEKL. V lost 4 bases and J lost 1, with 22 bases in between. DNA for the CDR3: TGCGCCAGCAGCCTAACAAGTATTCACGGGGTTCAGAACACTGAAGCTTTCTTT. As protein: CASSLTSIHGVQNTEAFF.

This chain joins TRBV7-9 and TRBJ2-2, with a weak D call TRBD2 (6 bases). V shed 4 bases and J shed 1 base, with 13 bases lying between them. This CDR3 is built from 16 residues. CDR1 is SEHNR and CDR2 is FQNEAQ in the germline V gene (reference sequence). Here the CDR3 reads CASSSKPGENTGELFF. CDR3 sequence (DNA): TGTGCCAGCAGCTCAAAACCGGGGGAGAACACCGGGGAGCTGTTTTTT.

The J gene is TRBJ1-3, the V gene TRBV3-1 (or the pseudogene TRBV3-2), with D unclear. The CDR3 is 11 amino acids. V lost 1 base, J lost 5 bases, and 0 bases lay in between. Germline lookup yields CDR1 LGHDT and CDR2 YNNKEL (reference sequence). Written as DNA, the CDR3 is TGTGCCAGCAGCCAAGGAAACACCATATATTTT. It encodes CASSQGNTIYF.

The J gene is TRBJ1-5, the V gene TRBV19; 9 bases fit TRBD1. The germline gives CDR1 LNHDA, CDR2 SQIVND (reference sequence). Losses at the gene ends were 4 bases for V and 1 base for J; bases not matched to a gene: 5. This CDR3 is built from 16 residues. CDR3 protein: CASSTRQGVSNQPQHF. The DNA for the CDR3 is TGTGCCAGTAGTACCCGACAGGGGGTAAGCAATCAGCCCCAGCATTTT.

The rearrangement links TRBV4-2 to TRBJ2-3, with D perhaps TRBD1 or TRBD2 (5 bases each). CDR1 and CDR2 (germline): LGHNA, YNFKEQ. The CDR3 has 17 residues. Trimming cost V 4 bases and J 3 bases, with 20 bases left between them. CDR3 residues: CASSPIGTGIGTDTQYF. CDR3 bases: TGTGCCAGCAGCCCGATAGGGACGGGAATAGGGACAGATACGCAGTATTTT.

The chain is built from TRBV19 and TRBJ2-7; no definite D call. The V gene lost 2 bases and the J gene lost 4 bases, with 6 bases spanning the gap. This CDR3 is built from 12 residues. Germline V gene sequence: CDR1 LNHDA, CDR2 SQIVND (reference sequence). CDR3 region: CASSINGYEQYF. For the CDR3, the DNA is TGTGCCAGTAGTATAAACGGTTACGAGCAGTACTTC.

This sequence joins TRBV30 and TRBJ2-5; no definite D call. V was pared by 5 bases and J by 1 base, with 26 bases between. The CDR3 runs 18 residues. Germline V lookup: CDR1 GTSNPN, CDR2 SVGIG (reference sequence). In DNA, the CDR3 is TGTGCCTGGGGCCCACATACGTACGGAGTACAAGCCCAAGAGACCCAGTACTTC. This sequence encodes CAWGPHTYGVQAQETQYF.

The chain couples TRBV5-8 to TRBJ2-5; the match to TRBD1 covers 10 bases. CDR1 is SGHTS and CDR2 is YDEGEE in the germline V gene. The J segment lost 5 bases and the V segment lost 3 bases, leaving 4 bases of the junction unmatched. The CDR3 is 14 residues long. The CDR3 region has the DNA TGTGCCAGCAGCTATGAGGGACAGGGGGAGACCCAGTACTTC. It translates to CASSYEGQGETQYF.

The chain employs TRBV10-1 and TRBJ2-7; D tentatively reads TRBD1 or TRBD2 (5 bases each). CDR3 length: 15 amino acids. The V gene lost 3 bases and the J gene lost 4 bases, with 16 bases spanning the gap. CDR1 and CDR2 from the germline V gene are WNHNN and SYGVQD (reference sequence). CDR3 residues: CASSDPGTSGYEQYF. The CDR3 DNA sequence: TGCGCCAGCAGTGACCCAGGGACCTCAGGATACGAGCAGTACTTC.

In regard to this clone: Different DNA sequences within this sample yield the same CDR3. The gene calls are TRBV6-5 and TRBJ2-1; 8 positions match TRBD2. The V gene end was trimmed by 0 bases and the J gene end by 1 base; junction bases not matched to a gene: 2. The germline CDR1 and CDR2 sequences are MNHEY and SVGAGI. The CDR3 is 16 residues long. The CDR3 DNA is TGTGCCAGCAGTTACTCCGGCGGGAGGTCCTACAATGAGCAGTTCTTC. Residues: CASSYSGGRSYNEQFF.

The chain employs TRBV11-3 and TRBJ2-1, with 9 bases lining up with TRBD2. The CDR3 is 16 residues long. V lost 4 bases to trimming and J lost 3 bases; unmatched junction nucleotides: 7. Looked up from germline, CDR1 is SGHNT and CDR2 is YENEEA. CDR3 bases: TGTGCCAGCAGCTCAGGACGTAGCGGGAGCTACAATGAGCAGTTCTTC. It is translated as CASSSGRSGSYNEQFF.

This clone was found once. V usage is TRBV4-3 and J usage is TRBJ2-3; 7 nucleotides agree with TRBD1. This CDR3 comprises 15 residues. Losses at the gene ends were 3 bases for V and 6 bases for J; bases not matched to a gene: 9. Germline V CDR1 and CDR2: LGHNA, YSLEER. This CDR3 reads CASSHLAQGEDTQYF. Here the CDR3 DNA reads TGCGCCAGCAGCCACCTTGCCCAGGGGGAGGATACGCAGTATTTT.

This clone was recorded only once. V gene TRBV5-1 combines with J gene TRBJ2-5; TRBD1 matches 8 bases. This CDR3 comprises 14 residues. Germline CDR1 is SGHRS and CDR2 is YFSETQ. V was pared by 2 bases and J by 4 bases, with 4 bases of the junction left unmatched. The CDR3 region has the DNA TGCGCCAGCAGCTTCCCGGACAGGGCAGAGACCCAGTACTTC. The encoded protein is CASSFPDRAETQYF. The whole variable domain, filled in from reference TRBV5-1 and TRBJ2-5, reads KAGVTQTPRYLIKTRGQQVTLSCSPISGHRSVSWYQQTPGQGLQFLFEYFSETQRNKGNFPGRFSGRQFSNSRSEMNVSTLELGDSALYLCASSFPDRAETQYFGPGTRLLVL.